This is a list of T cell receptor beta chains from one sample in a study of liver allograft versus peripheral blood T cells. TCRdb redid the calling of the reads with MiXCR, one entry per CDR3 protein. Here the sample spans over 9,000 distinct CDR3 sequences, around 18% being singletons. These receptors were collected from a human patient who had a liver transplant. Some T cells may possibly be graft donor cells. Both conserved end residues are part of each CDR3. The D gene is left open where the match is weak. Size values are once, few and many counts, or a class for expanded clones, and some rows have none.

clone size	V gene	J gene	D gene	CDR3 DNA	CDR3 protein
medium-sized	TRBV6-5	TRBJ1-3	-	TGTGCCAGCAGTGGGCAGGGAGGAAACACCATATATTTT	CASSGQGGNTIYF
-	TRBV18	TRBJ1-2	-	TGTGCCAGCAGTTACGGGGCAGGGGCCCTCTATGGCTACACCTTC	CASSYGAGALYGYTF
medium-sized	TRBV19	TRBJ1-5	TRBD1	TGTGCCAGTACCTTAGGGACAGGGGGCACGCCCCAGCATTTT	CASTLGTGGTPQHF
few	TRBV7-9	TRBJ1-2	-	TGTGCCAGCACCAGGGAGTTCTATGGCTACACCTTC	CASTREFYGYTF
-	TRBV6-6	TRBJ2-3	TRBD1	TGTGCCAGCACCAGGGGGCGAGGCACAGATACGCAGTATTTT	CASTRGRGTDTQYF
many	TRBV6-1	TRBJ1-3	-	TGTGCCAGTACCCGGGGGGCAGGGGCTGGAAACACCATATATTTT	CASTRGAGAGNTIYF
many	TRBV5-5	TRBJ1-2	-	TGTGCCAGCAGCTTGGACCTACTCCCGGGACTGCCCCTCGGAACCTTC	CASSLDLLPGLPLGTF
-	TRBV27	TRBJ2-7	TRBD1	TGTGCCAGCAGTTACTACTACAGGGGCGAGCAGTACTTC	CASSYYYRGEQYF
few	TRBV6-1	TRBJ2-3	-	TGTGCCAGCACGAAGGGAACAGTTGCAGATACGCAGTATTTT	CASTKGTVADTQYF
medium-sized	TRBV19	TRBJ1-2	TRBD1	TGTGCCAGTAGGCCGACAGGGGACGGCTACACCTTC	CASRPTGDGYTF
-	TRBV5-4	TRBJ2-2	TRBD1	TGTGCCAGCACCGATACAGGGGGCTACACCGGGGAGCTGTTTTTT	CASTDTGGYTGELFF
-	TRBV20-1	TRBJ1-1	-	TGCAGTGCTCCTACCGGGGGTACTGAAGCTTTCTTT	CSAPTGGTEAFF
few	TRBV6-5	TRBJ2-6	-	TGTGCCAGCCTCGGCAGGGGGGGCAGCTCTGGGGCCAACGTCCTGACTTTC	CASLGRGGSSGANVLTF
-	TRBV7-9	TRBJ1-1	TRBD1	TGTGCCAGCAGCACAGACAGGGGGAACACTGAAGCTTTCTTT	CASSTDRGNTEAFF
-	TRBV6-5	TRBJ2-7	-	TGTGCCAGCAGTTACCGACAGTTCCTCGAGCAGTACTTC	CASSYRQFLEQYF
medium-sized	TRBV6-6	TRBJ1-5	TRBD1	TGTGCCAGCAACCAGGACAGGAGAGGAAATCAGCCCCAGCATTTT	CASNQDRRGNQPQHF
medium-sized	TRBV7-2	TRBJ1-2	TRBD1	TGTGCCAGCAGCCCGGCACGAGGCAGGGGGAACTATGGCTACACCTTC	CASSPARGRGNYGYTF
medium-sized	TRBV19	TRBJ2-7	-	TGTGCCACCGGATCAGGGGAGGGTAACGAGCAGTACTTC	CATGSGEGNEQYF
medium-sized	TRBV7-2	TRBJ1-1	TRBD1	TGTGCCAGCAGCTCCGTTGGGACAGGATACGCTTTCTTT	CASSSVGTGYAFF
medium-sized	TRBV6-1	TRBJ1-1	-	TGTGCCAGCAGTGTGGACGGACTAAACACTGAAGCTTTCTTT	CASSVDGLNTEAFF
-	TRBV12-3/TRBV12-4	TRBJ1-1	-	TGTGCCAGCAGGGCGGCGGACACTGAAGCTTTCTTT	CASRAADTEAFF
-	TRBV20-1	TRBJ2-7	-	TGCAGTGCCGGGGCGGGGCAGGCTAGCTCTGAACGCGAGCAGTACTTC	CSAGAGQASSEREQYF
medium-sized	TRBV10-3	TRBJ2-7	-	TGTGCCATCACCCTGACAGGGGAGGGGGACGAGCAGTACTTC	CAITLTGEGDEQYF
many	TRBV19	TRBJ1-6	TRBD1	TGTGCCAGTAGTCGCGCCAGGGGGCCCAGCTCCTATAATTCACCCCTCCACTTT	CASSRARGPSSYNSPLHF
medium-sized	TRBV6-5	TRBJ1-6	-	TGTGCCAGCAGTAGGACAGCGGTCAATTCACCCCTCCACTTT	CASSRTAVNSPLHF
-	TRBV20-1	TRBJ2-7	-	TGCAGTGCTATGCCCCGGGACCGCTTCTACGAGCAGTACTTC	CSAMPRDRFYEQYF
few	TRBV20-1	TRBJ1-1	-	TGCAGTGCCCCCCCCGGGGGGAGGAACACTGAAGCTTTCTTT	CSAPPGGRNTEAFF
-	TRBV20-1	TRBJ1-1	-	TGCAGTGCTAGCCGGCAGGGGCGCGGTGATGAAGCTTTCTTT	CSASRQGRGDEAFF
medium-sized	TRBV19	TRBJ1-5	-	TGTGCCAGTAGTATCCTACAGGGCCCGAATCAGCCCCAGCATTTT	CASSILQGPNQPQHF
medium-sized	TRBV18	TRBJ2-7	TRBD1	TGTGCCAGCTCACCACGACAGGGGGTAAAGGAGCAGTACTTC	CASSPRQGVKEQYF
medium-sized	TRBV29-1	TRBJ1-1	-	TGCAGCGCCCAGAACACTGAAGCTTTCTTT	CSAQNTEAFF
-	TRBV5-4	TRBJ1-1	-	TGTGCCAGCAGCTCCTGGGCCGGGGGCACTGAAGCTTTCTTT	CASSSWAGGTEAFF
many	TRBV6-8	TRBJ2-7	-	TGTGCCAGCAGTTACTCGAGCCTGCAGGCGATGTTTTACTACGAGCAGTACTTC	CASSYSSLQAMFYYEQYF
medium-sized	TRBV15	TRBJ1-1	TRBD1	TGTGCCACCAGCAGAGAAAGGGGACAGGGCGGAACTGAAGCTTTCTTT	CATSRERGQGGTEAFF
-	TRBV7-9	TRBJ1-1	-	TGTGCCAGCAGCTTCCCCGCAGGGTTTGACACTGAAGCTTTCTTT	CASSFPAGFDTEAFF
medium-sized	TRBV7-2	TRBJ1-1	-	TGTGCCAGCAGCCCAGGGAGGGCCCTTAACACTGAAGCTTTCTTT	CASSPGRALNTEAFF
many	TRBV7-9	TRBJ1-1	-	TGTGCCAGCGGACCCAGGGATGCCACTGAAGCTTTCTTT	CASGPRDATEAFF
few	TRBV7-4	TRBJ2-3	-	TGTGCCAGCAGCCCAGGAGGAACAGATACGCAGTATTTT	CASSPGGTDTQYF
-	TRBV30	TRBJ1-4	-	TGTGCCTGGAGTGTTGGCCATAATGAAAAACTGTTTTTT	CAWSVGHNEKLFF
few	TRBV20-1	TRBJ1-2	-	TGCAGTGCATGGACAGCACCTAACTATGGCTACACCTTC	CSAWTAPNYGYTF